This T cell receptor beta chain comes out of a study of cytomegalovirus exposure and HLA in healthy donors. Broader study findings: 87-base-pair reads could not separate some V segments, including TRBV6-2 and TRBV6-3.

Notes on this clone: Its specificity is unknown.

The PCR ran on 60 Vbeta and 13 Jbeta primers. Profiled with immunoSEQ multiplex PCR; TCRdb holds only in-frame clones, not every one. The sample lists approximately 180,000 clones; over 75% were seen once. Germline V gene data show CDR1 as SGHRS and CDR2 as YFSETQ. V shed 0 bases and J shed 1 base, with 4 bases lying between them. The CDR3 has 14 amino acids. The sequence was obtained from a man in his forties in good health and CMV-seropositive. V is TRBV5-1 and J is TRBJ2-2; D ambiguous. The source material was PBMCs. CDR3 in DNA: TGCGCCAGCAGCTTGGGACTGAACACCGGGGAGCTGTTTTTT. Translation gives CASSLGLNTGELFF.